Listed below are T cell receptor beta chains from one sample, sequenced in a study of regulatory T cells in long-lasting Graves disease. TCRdb processed the multiplex PCR reads anew with MiXCR; each CDR3 protein has one entry. The table has about 430,000 distinct CDR3 sequences, about 15% seen once. The sample also formed part of further work on T cells in Graves' hyperthyroidism and ophthalmopathy.

The sample here was peripheral blood mononuclear cells (PBMCs), taken at new diagnosis, from a patient treated with antithyroid drugs. Receptors were obtained from a woman aged 40 to 49 with Graves disease. The CDR3 runs from the conserved cysteine through the conserved F or W. A D gene is named only where the DNA matches it firmly. Some rows have no size entry. The others give once, few or many, or a class for an expanded clone.

v_call	d_call	j_call	clone_size	cdr3_aa	cdr3_nt
TRBV3-1	-	TRBJ2-1	few	CASSQDHSSSLYNEQFF	TGTGCCAGCAGCCAAGATCACAGTAGTTCCCTCTACAATGAGCAGTTCTTC
TRBV2	-	TRBJ2-7	many	CASSERSVYYEQYF	TGTGCCAGCAGTGAAAGAAGCGTATACTACGAGCAGTACTTC
TRBV6-1	TRBD2	TRBJ2-1	few	CASSNHFPGTTTYNEQFF	TGTGCCAGCAGTAATCATTTTCCCGGGACTACGACCTACAATGAGCAGTTCTTC
TRBV7-6	-	TRBJ2-7	-	CASSAGEGGYEQYF	TGTGCCAGCAGCGCGGGTGAGGGGGGATACGAGCAGTACTTC
TRBV19	-	TRBJ2-3	many	CASSIGQTTDTQYF	TGTGCCAGTAGTATCGGACAGACCACAGATACGCAGTATTTT
TRBV28	TRBD2	TRBJ2-1	-	CASSLRWLAGRAPYNEQFF	TGTGCCAGCAGTTTGCGGTGGCTAGCGGGAAGGGCCCCCTACAATGAGCAGTTCTTC
TRBV28	TRBD1	TRBJ1-1	many	CASSGRQGLNTEAFF	TGTGCCAGCAGTGGCCGACAGGGACTGAACACTGAAGCTTTCTTT
TRBV7-2	TRBD2	TRBJ2-5	-	CASSLEGTNPPGTQYF	TGTGCCAGCAGCTTAGAAGGGACTAACCCTCCGGGGACCCAGTACTTC
TRBV9	-	TRBJ2-5	many	CASSVEAGEETQYF	TGTGCCAGCAGCGTAGAAGCAGGGGAAGAGACCCAGTACTTC
TRBV2	-	TRBJ2-1	many	CASRDSTSNEQFF	TGTGCCAGCCGGGACTCCACTTCGAATGAGCAGTTCTTC
TRBV11-2	-	TRBJ1-4	many	CASSLLSVGGLNEKLFF	TGTGCCAGCAGCTTACTATCAGTCGGGGGACTTAATGAAAAACTGTTTTTT
TRBV28	-	TRBJ2-1	-	CASSSAYSGRRHYEQFF	TGTGCCAGCAGTTCAGCCTATAGCGGACGGCGGCACTATGAGCAGTTCTTC
TRBV30	TRBD1	TRBJ2-7	many	CAWSASGTGYYEQYF	TGTGCCTGGAGTGCCTCCGGGACAGGGTACTACGAGCAGTACTTC
TRBV30	-	TRBJ2-1	few	CAWPRGDEQFF	TGTGCCTGGCCAAGAGGGGATGAGCAGTTCTTC
TRBV29-1	TRBD2	TRBJ2-3	-	CSVVFIERETDTQYF	TGCAGCGTTGTTTTTATCGAGCGGGAGACAGATACGCAGTATTTT
TRBV6-5	-	TRBJ2-7	many	CASSYSEQSYEQYF	TGTGCCAGCAGTTACTCGGAACAGTCCTACGAGCAGTACTTC
TRBV7-7	-	TRBJ1-1	once	CASSQTPDDTEAFF	TGTGCTAGCAGCCAAACACCCGACGACACTGAAGCTTTCTTT
TRBV11-2	-	TRBJ2-1	-	CASTPLRGRYNEQFF	TGTGCCAGCACCCCCCTCCGCGGGCGATACAATGAGCAGTTCTTC
TRBV20-1	-	TRBJ1-6	-	CSARDRDRNSPLHF	TGCAGTGCTAGAGATCGTGACCGGAATTCACCCCTCCACTTT
TRBV29-1	-	TRBJ2-2	many	CSVESGATGELFF	TGCAGCGTTGAATCAGGGGCCACCGGGGAGCTGTTTTTT
TRBV5-1	-	TRBJ2-1	many	CASSSKPFNEQFF	TGCGCCAGCAGCTCCAAGCCGTTCAATGAGCAGTTCTTC
TRBV2	TRBD2	TRBJ2-5	few	CATSPGLAGGGYQETQYF	TGTGCCACCTCGCCGGGACTAGCGGGAGGGGGGTACCAAGAGACCCAGTACTTC
TRBV11-3	-	TRBJ2-1	many	CASSRGTQGEQFF	TGTGCCAGCAGCCGCGGGACTCAGGGGGAGCAGTTCTTC